Following are 14 T cell receptor beta chains from one sample sequenced in a study of blood T cell repertoires in COVID-19. Clones were sequenced by immunoSEQ multiplex PCR, and TCRdb holds only the in-frame ones, with some missing. The repertoire includes about 110,000 clones, approximately 82% of them detected once, and roughly 3.8% sits in the top ten. Sequencing was carried out using peripheral blood. These receptors all stem from a woman older than 75 with acute or convalescent COVID-19.

V and J are TRBV6-5 and TRBJ2-1; the match to TRBD1 covers 9 bases. Germline V gene lookup returns CDR1 MNHEY and CDR2 SVGAGI. The CDR3 is 15 amino acids. J gave up 9 bases and V 6 bases, and 12 bases lay outside the gene matches. For the CDR3, the DNA is TGTGCCAGCAGCCGACAGGGGGTAAGGGTCGGTGAGCAGTTCTTC. Its protein product is CASSRQGVRVGEQFF.

J is TRBJ2-7 and V is TRBV28; 11 bases align to TRBD2. The J segment lost 0 bases and the V segment lost 7 bases, leaving 5 bases of the junction unmatched. From germline, CDR1 is MDHEN and CDR2 SYDVKM. CDR3 length: 15 amino acids. The CDR3 sequence is CASNPGTSGSYEQYF. Written as DNA, the CDR3 is TGTGCCAGCAATCCCGGGACTAGCGGCTCCTACGAGCAGTACTTC.

V and J are TRBV7-8 and TRBJ1-5, with D possibly being TRBD1 (6 bases). This CDR3 is built from 15 residues. The germline gives CDR1 SGHVS, CDR2 FQNEAQ. The V end was cut by 0 bases, the J end by 5 bases, with 11 bases between. The DNA for the CDR3 is TGTGCCAGCAGCTTAGCGGTACAGGGTCATCAGCCCCAGCATTTT. It specifies CASSLAVQGHQPQHF.

V gene TRBV5-1 combines with J gene TRBJ2-5; perhaps TRBD2 as D (6 bases). CDR3 length equals 15 residues. Germline V gene sequence: CDR1 SGHRS, CDR2 YFSETQ. Trimming pared 0 bases from V and 5 bases from J, leaving 14 bases between. The DNA of the CDR3 is TGCGCCAGCAGCTTGGTGGGGGACTCCGTGGAGACCCAGTACTTC. Translation gives CASSLVGDSVETQYF.

This rearrangement joins TRBV30 to TRBJ2-3; no clear D. CDR3 size: 14 residues. The germline V gene has CDR1 GTSNPN and CDR2 SVGIG (reference sequence). Between the trimmed V and J ends, which lost 0 bases and 2 bases, there was a span of 9 bases. CDR3 bases: TGTGCCTGGAGTGTACTCCAACTCACAGATACGCAGTATTTT. Translated, it gives CAWSVLQLTDTQYF.

This rearrangement joins TRBV2 to TRBJ2-5; D is possibly TRBD2 (6 bases). The germline V and J ends were trimmed by 8 bases and 4 bases, with 11 bases remaining between them. The CDR3 consists of 12 residues. CDR1 is SNHLY, CDR2 FYNNEI, per germline. CDR3 bases: TGTGCCAGCCGCGGAGGGGTAGAGACCCAGTACTTC. Amino acids: CASRGGVETQYF.

The chain links TRBV4-3 to TRBJ2-7; 9 positions agree with TRBD1. CDR3 length: 14 amino acids. Looked up from germline, CDR1 is LGHNA and CDR2 is YSLEER. V was clipped by 5 bases and J by 2 bases; unmatched bases: 4. CDR3 nucleotides: TGCGCCAGCAGCGTGCACAGGGGGCCCTACGAGCAGTACTTC. Translating it yields CASSVHRGPYEQYF.

The rearrangement links TRBV7-9 to TRBJ2-2; a possible D gene is TRBD2 (7 bases). Trimming took off 8 bases at V and 0 bases at J, with 13 bases between the two ends. CDR1 is SEHNR and CDR2 is FQNEAQ in the germline V gene (reference sequence). The CDR3 has 15 amino acids. CDR3 nucleotide sequence: TGTGCCAGCCACAGGGAGGGGGCGAACACCGGGGAGCTGTTTTTT. As protein: CASHREGANTGELFF. Drawing the rest from reference TRBV7-9 and TRBJ2-2, the complete variable domain is DTGVSQNPRHKITKRGQNVTFRCDPISEHNRLYWYRQTLGQGPEFLTYFQNEAQLEKSRLLSDRFSAERPKGSFSTLEIQRTEQGDSAMYLCASHREGANTGELFFGEGSRLTVL.

This rearrangement joins TRBV4-2 to TRBJ1-1; 8 bases line up with TRBD1. The CDR3 spans 17 residues. Germline V lookup: CDR1 LGHNA, CDR2 YNFKEQ. The V and J ends lost 8 bases and 3 bases, in that order; junction bases with no gene match: 17. CDR3 DNA sequence: TGTGCCAGCGCTAAAGAAAGGGGAGACAGGGGACACACTGAAGCTTTCTTT. This translates into CASAKERGDRGHTEAFF.

J is TRBJ2-3 and V is TRBV5-6; 8 bases are a match to TRBD2. CDR1 is SGHDT and CDR2 is YYEEEE in the germline V gene. Losses at the gene ends were 6 bases for V and 7 bases for J; bases not matched to a gene: 13. The length of the CDR3 is 15 residues. The CDR3: CASTAGGGGPYTQYF. The CDR3 DNA sequence: TGTGCCAGCACCGCCGGAGGCGGGGGGCCATATACGCAGTATTTT.

The chain links TRBV10-2 to TRBJ2-1; D gene uncertain. The ends were cut back, 5 bases at V and 4 bases at J, with 12 bases in the middle. Per the germline V gene, CDR1 is WSHSY and CDR2 is SAAADI. The CDR3 covers 14 residues. CDR3 sequence reads: CASSYSLVYNEQFF. In DNA, the CDR3 is TGCGCCAGCAGTTATTCACTCGTGTACAATGAGCAGTTCTTC.

CDR3 coding DNA: TGCGCCAGCAGCTTGGGGTCGAGCGGTCCCTCCTACGAGCAGTACTTC. Its translation: CASSLGSSGPSYEQYF. The chain uses TRBV5-1 and TRBJ2-7; D is perhaps TRBD2 (5 bases). This CDR3 comprises 16 residues. Germline lookup yields CDR1 SGHRS and CDR2 YFSETQ. The V end lost 0 bases, the J end lost 0 bases, and 13 bases lay between the germline ends.

This chain joins TRBV3-1 (or the pseudogene TRBV3-2) and TRBJ2-5; tentatively, D is TRBD2 (5 bases). Germline loops: CDR1 LGHDT, CDR2 YNNKEL (reference sequence). V shed 1 base and J shed 1 base, with 10 bases lying between them. The CDR3 length is 15 residues. Written as DNA, the CDR3 is TGTGCCAGCAGCCAAGTTCGAGGGCTCCAAGAGACCCAGTACTTC. It translates to CASSQVRGLQETQYF.

This clone has just a few counts. J is TRBJ2-2 and V is TRBV7-9, with D possibly TRBD2 on 5 matching bases. The V end lost 5 bases, the J end lost 0 bases, and 13 bases lay between the germline ends. The CDR3 spans 16 residues. Germline CDR1 is SEHNR and CDR2 is FQNEAQ (reference sequence). Written as DNA, the CDR3 is TGTGCCAGCAGCCCGACTATTGATCCGAACACCGGGGAGCTGTTTTTT. Translated: CASSPTIDPNTGELFF.